The T cell receptor beta chain described here comes from a study of T-cell reconstitution after alpha-beta-depleted transplantation in children. This clonotype was counted only a few times. Unique molecular identifiers tagged the TCRbeta library. MiXCR, run by TCRdb on the PCR reads, gives a single entry per CDR3 protein. This sample carries 450,000 to 700,000 distinct CDR3 sequences, 25% to 30% of them seen once, and the ten largest clones take about a third. Sequences were derived from PBMCs, sampled before TCRalphabeta/CD19-depleted stem cell transplant. The sequence was obtained from a boy under three years old with Wiskott-Aldrich syndrome, due to receive a stem cell transplant.

This CDR3 is CASSFRQGADEQYF. CDR3 DNA: TGCGCCAGCAGCTTCAGGCAGGGGGCCGACGAGCAGTACTTC. The V call is TRBV5-1, the J call TRBJ2-7; 8 positions match TRBD1. J lost 5 bases, V lost 2 bases, and 6 bases had no gene match. CDR1 and CDR2 (germline): SGHRS, YFSETQ. The CDR3 sequence is 14 residues long.